Listed below are T cell receptor beta chains from one sample, sequenced in a study of blood T cell repertoires in COVID-19. The table came from immunoSEQ multiplex PCR; TCRdb's copy has only in-frame clones and leaves some out. Of about 240,000 clones listed, roughly 86% are singletons. Sample: PBMCs or T cells enriched from blood (not recorded which). All receptors come from a woman aged 40 to 49 with acute COVID-19. The CDR3 runs from the conserved cysteine through the conserved F or W. Fields, in order: V gene, J gene, CDR3 protein.

v_call: TRBV13
j_call: TRBJ2-7
cdr3_aa: CASSFGGTTSYEQYF

v_call: TRBV11-2
j_call: TRBJ2-1
cdr3_aa: CASSLMAGLSYNEQFF

v_call: TRBV27
j_call: TRBJ1-5
cdr3_aa: CASSLGQSNQPQHF

v_call: TRBV11-3
j_call: TRBJ2-6
cdr3_aa: CASNYLSGANVLTF

v_call: TRBV19
j_call: TRBJ2-7
cdr3_aa: CASSIEPAPGFGSAEQYF

v_call: TRBV25-1
j_call: TRBJ2-1
cdr3_aa: CASSDAPGTSAVNEQFF

v_call: TRBV21-1
j_call: TRBJ2-3
cdr3_aa: CASSKKGGGSGFPPTDTQYF

v_call: TRBV29-1
j_call: TRBJ1-2
cdr3_aa: CSVEDGAGPGYTF

v_call: TRBV30
j_call: TRBJ1-1
cdr3_aa: CAWRLLDTLNTEAFF

v_call: TRBV6-5
j_call: TRBJ2-7
cdr3_aa: CASSQWTGSGEQYF

v_call: TRBV7-3
j_call: TRBJ1-2
cdr3_aa: CASSPAGQGGYTF

v_call: TRBV20-1
j_call: TRBJ1-6
cdr3_aa: CSASPGTGHSPLHF

v_call: TRBV7-9
j_call: TRBJ2-1
cdr3_aa: CASGTSGKGEQFF

v_call: TRBV6-5
j_call: TRBJ1-5
cdr3_aa: CASRTPSVSNQPQHF

v_call: TRBV11-1
j_call: TRBJ2-1
cdr3_aa: CASSLVSGQYNEQFF

v_call: TRBV4-1
j_call: TRBJ1-4
cdr3_aa: CATRAVGKGNEKLFF

v_call: TRBV6-1
j_call: TRBJ2-2
cdr3_aa: CASSEAGARGTGELFF

v_call: TRBV4-1
j_call: TRBJ1-2
cdr3_aa: CASSQQGSGGNGYTF

v_call: TRBV19
j_call: TRBJ1-5
cdr3_aa: CASRTGRGNQPQHF

v_call: TRBV6-1
j_call: TRBJ2-3
cdr3_aa: CASSEDKSTDTQYF

v_call: TRBV7-9
j_call: TRBJ2-1
cdr3_aa: CASRFSGSSYNEQFF

v_call: TRBV15
j_call: TRBJ2-1
cdr3_aa: CATSRGREGSYNEQFF

v_call: TRBV6-1
j_call: TRBJ1-2
cdr3_aa: CAISGTGDSGYTF